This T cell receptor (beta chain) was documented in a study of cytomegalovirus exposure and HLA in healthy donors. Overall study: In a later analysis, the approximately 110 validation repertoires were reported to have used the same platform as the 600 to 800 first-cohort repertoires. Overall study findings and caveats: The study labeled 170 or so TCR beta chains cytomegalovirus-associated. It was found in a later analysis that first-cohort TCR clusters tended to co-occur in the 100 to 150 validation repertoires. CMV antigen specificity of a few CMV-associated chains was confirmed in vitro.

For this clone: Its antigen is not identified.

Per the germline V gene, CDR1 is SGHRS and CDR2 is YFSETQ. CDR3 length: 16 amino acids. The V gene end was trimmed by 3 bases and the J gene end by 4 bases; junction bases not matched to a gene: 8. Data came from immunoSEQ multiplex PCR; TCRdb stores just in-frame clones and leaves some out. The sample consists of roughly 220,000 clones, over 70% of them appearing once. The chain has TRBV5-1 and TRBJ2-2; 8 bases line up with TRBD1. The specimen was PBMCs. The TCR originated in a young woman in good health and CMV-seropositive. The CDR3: CASSYSRGLRTGELFF. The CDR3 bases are TGCGCCAGCAGCTACAGCAGGGGGCTACGCACCGGGGAGCTGTTTTTT.